The 2 T cell receptor beta chains below come from one sample, sequenced in a study of a mutant IDH1 vaccine in newly diagnosed glioma. The repertoire was sequenced with immunoSEQ multiplex PCR; TCRdb's copy has only in-frame clones and lacks some. The table lists tens of thousands of clones, 87% of them singletons. Their target antigens are unknown. Time point meaning: week 47, end of study. What each vaccine dose contained was 300 ug of mutant IDH1 20-mer peptide, accompanied by topical imiquimod. The sequenced sample was PBMCs, obtained from a glioma patient whose treatment included an IDH1 peptide vaccine. The receptors originated from a young woman with glioma.

The J gene is TRBJ1-1, the V gene TRBV18; D is uncertain. V was cut by 2 bases and J by 2 bases, with 9 bases left in between. CDR3 length: 14 residues. CDR1 is KGHSH and CDR2 is LQKENI in the germline V gene. Here the CDR3 DNA reads TGTGCCAGCTCACCATCCGGGGTTAACACTGAAGCTTTCTTT. This sequence encodes CASSPSGVNTEAFF.

This clone is medium-sized within its sample. This chain connects TRBV29-1 to TRBJ1-2, with D maybe TRBD1 (6 bases). With 4 bases removed from V and 10 bases from J, the gap between germline ends came to 13 bases. The CDR3 loop spans 11 amino acids. Germline assignment: CDR1 SQVTM and CDR2 ANQGSEA. The CDR3: CSVGQGSDYTF. Here the CDR3 DNA reads TGCAGCGTTGGCCAGGGGTCTGACTACACCTTC.